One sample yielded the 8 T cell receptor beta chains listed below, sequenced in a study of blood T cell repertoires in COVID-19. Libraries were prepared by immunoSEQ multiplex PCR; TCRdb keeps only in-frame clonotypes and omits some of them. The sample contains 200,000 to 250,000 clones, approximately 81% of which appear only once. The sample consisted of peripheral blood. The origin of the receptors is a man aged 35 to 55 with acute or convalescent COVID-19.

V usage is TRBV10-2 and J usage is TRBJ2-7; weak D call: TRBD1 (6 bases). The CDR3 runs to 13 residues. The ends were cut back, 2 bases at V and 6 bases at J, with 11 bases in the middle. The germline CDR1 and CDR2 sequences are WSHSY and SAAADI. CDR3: CASSETVRGEQYF. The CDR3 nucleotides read TGCGCCAGCAGTGAGACGGTCAGGGGCGAGCAGTACTTC.

CDR3 DNA: TGTGCCAGCAGTTATAGGTCTGACAGAAACTATGGCTACACCTTC. Protein: CASSYRSDRNYGYTF. V gene TRBV6-5 combines with J gene TRBJ1-2; D is possibly TRBD1 (5 bases). V was cut by 3 bases and J by 2 bases, with 13 bases left in between. The CDR3 sequence is 15 residues long. The germline CDR1 and CDR2 sequences are MNHEY and SVGAGI.

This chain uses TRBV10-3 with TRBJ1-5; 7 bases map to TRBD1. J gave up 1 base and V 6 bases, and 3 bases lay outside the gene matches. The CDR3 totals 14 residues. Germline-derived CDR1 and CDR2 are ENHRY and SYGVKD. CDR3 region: CAIRTGNSNQPQHF. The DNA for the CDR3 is TGTGCCATCAGGACAGGGAACAGCAATCAGCCCCAGCATTTT.

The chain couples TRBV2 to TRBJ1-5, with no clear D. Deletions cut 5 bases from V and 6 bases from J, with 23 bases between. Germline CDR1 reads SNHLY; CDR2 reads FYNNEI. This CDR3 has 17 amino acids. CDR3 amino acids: CASSPEDLALNPQPQHF. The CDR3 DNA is TGTGCCAGCAGTCCAGAGGACCTAGCCCTTAACCCTCAGCCCCAGCATTTT. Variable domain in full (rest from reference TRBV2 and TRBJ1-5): EPEVTQTPSHQVTQMGQEVILRCVPISNHLYFYWYRQILGQKVEFLVSFYNNEISEKSEIFDDQFSVERPDGSNFTLKIRSTKLEDSAMYFCASSPEDLALNPQPQHFGDGTRLSIL.

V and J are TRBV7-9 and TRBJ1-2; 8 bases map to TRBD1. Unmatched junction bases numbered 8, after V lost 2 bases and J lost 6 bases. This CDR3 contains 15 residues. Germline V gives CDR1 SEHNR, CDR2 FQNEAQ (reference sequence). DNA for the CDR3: TGTGCCAGCAGCTTAAGTCACCAGGGGGCCCATGGCTACACCTTC. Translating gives CASSLSHQGAHGYTF.

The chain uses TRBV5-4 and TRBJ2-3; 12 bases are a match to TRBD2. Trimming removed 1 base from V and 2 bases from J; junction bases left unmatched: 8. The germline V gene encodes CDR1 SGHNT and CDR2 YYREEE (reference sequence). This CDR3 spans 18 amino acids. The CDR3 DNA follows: TGTGCCAGCAGCTTGAAACTAGCGGGGGGTGGGTTCACAGATACGCAGTATTTT. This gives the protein CASSLKLAGGGFTDTQYF.

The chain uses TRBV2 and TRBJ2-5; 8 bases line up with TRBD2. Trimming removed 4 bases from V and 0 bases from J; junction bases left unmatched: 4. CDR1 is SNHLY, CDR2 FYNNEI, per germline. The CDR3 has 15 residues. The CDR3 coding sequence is TGTGCCAGCAGTGGTTCTAGCGGGTACCAAGAGACCCAGTACTTC. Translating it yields CASSGSSGYQETQYF.

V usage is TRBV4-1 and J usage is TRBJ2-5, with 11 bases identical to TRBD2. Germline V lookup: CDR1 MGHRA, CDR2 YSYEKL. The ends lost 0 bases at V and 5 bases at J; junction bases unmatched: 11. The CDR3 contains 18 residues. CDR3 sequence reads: CASSQDRVAGGPLETQYF. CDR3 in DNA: TGCGCCAGCAGCCAAGATAGAGTAGCGGGGGGGCCTTTGGAGACCCAGTACTTC.